This T cell receptor (beta chain) was profiled in a study of T cells after yellow fever vaccination (dated by TCRdb to 2018 to 2020). For the study in its entirety: The SMART-Seq v4 Ultra Low Input RNA kit was used to prepare libraries from fractions with low cell numbers. Bulk TCR alpha and beta repertoires were sequenced longitudinally to track T-cell clones before and after primary and booster YFV17D yellow fever vaccination. Two healthy male donors made up the cohort, one aged 18 to 30 years and the other aged 30 to 39 years. Blood samples were taken at several timepoints before and after primary and secondary immunization, and bulk PBMC replicates and cell subsets were isolated. What the research found in general, with its limitations: A small share of clonotypes was detected in both CD4 and CD8 compartments, with the overlap likely arising from convergent recombination. The secondary T-cell response was found to be weaker but faster than the primary response, with a peak reached on day 5 rather than on day 15. Because only a couple of donors were included in the study, the extent to which the findings can be generalized is limited. Most clones expanded after primary vaccination (approximately 96% of CD4 and about 85% of CD8) were re-detected after the booster, suggesting that broad memory maintenance occurred. Because abundant contaminating clonotypes from the bulk population could be contained in FACS-sorted repertoires, computational filtering was required.

With respect to this clonotype: What this receptor recognizes is not known. No base quality information exists; no much larger clone differs at one position.

TCR cDNA was synthesized by 5'RACE template switching, which introduced a universal primer site and unique molecular identifiers. cDNA synthesis was primed from both the TCR alpha and TCR beta constant segments. Library amplification involved two PCR steps, and the second step added sample barcodes and sequencing adapters. Sequencing of libraries was done on Illumina HiSeq 2500 (2x100 bp) or NovaSeq (2x150 bp). On the authors' methods: Demultiplexing of reads and collapsing into UMI consensus sequences were performed with MIGEC, and V(D)J alignment was carried out with MiXCR. Using edgeR on replicate PBMC samples, clonotypes were called vaccine-responding if FDR was below 0.01 and the log2 fold change was above 5 up to day 15. Each bulk clonotype received a CD4 or CD8 identity based on whether the sequenced CD4 or CD8 repertoire contained that clonotype at higher abundance. Using fastp trimming at Q25 and MiXCR clonotype assembly, TCRdb reanalyzed the public sequencing data and kept in-frame beta chains. A single entry per CDR3 protein holds the most common genes and DNA from its merged rows. TCRdb assigned the V and J calls; the authors' analysis was not used. This sample gives some 600,000 distinct CDR3 sequences in total; about a sixth of them show up just once. The top ten hold 15% to 20% of the sample.

What this sample's treatment or condition label stands for: live attenuated yellow fever vaccine strain. At each blood-draw timepoint, two biological replicates of bulk PBMCs were obtained. A standard Ficoll-Paque protocol was used to isolate PBMCs from peripheral blood. RNA was extracted with TriZol from bulk PBMCs, CD4 and CD8 fractions, and dextramer-positive and dextramer-negative fractions. Trimming removed 0 bases from V and 7 bases from J, leaving 13 bases between the germline ends. From cysteine to phenylalanine, the CDR3 is 14 amino acids long. Only the CDR3 part of the read is kept: 42 bases, read in frame from the first base. CDR1 SGDLS and CDR2 YYNGEE were looked up in the germline V gene.

The origin of this receptor is a man aged 18 to 29 who received the YFV17D yellow fever vaccine. The chain links TRBV9 with TRBJ1-2; TRBD1 is a weak D gene call, 5 bases matching. Specimen: PBMCs, collected less than 6 days after the first yellow fever vaccination. The DNA sequence follows: TGTGCCAGCAGCGTAGGGGGGGGTACGTCTGGCTACACCTTC. It encodes CASSVGGGTSGYTF.